A selection of T cell receptor beta chains follows, all from one sample in a study of blood T cell repertoires in COVID-19. Clones were sequenced by immunoSEQ multiplex PCR, and TCRdb holds only the in-frame ones, with some missing. The sample records under 250,000 clones, 88% being singletons. The sequenced sample was peripheral blood. These receptors all come from a man between 45 and 60 years old with COVID-19, enrolled during active disease. The CDR3 runs from the conserved cysteine through the conserved F or W. The order of the fields is D gene, V gene, J gene, CDR3 protein. The D gene is left open where the match is weak.

d_gene: .
v_gene: TRBV6-6
j_gene: TRBJ2-5
CDR3aa: CASSIGPETQYF

d_gene: .
v_gene: TRBV7-8
j_gene: TRBJ1-5
CDR3aa: CASSPGGSNQPQHF

d_gene: TRBD1
v_gene: TRBV11-2
j_gene: TRBJ2-1
CDR3aa: CASSNDREVGNEQFF

d_gene: TRBD1
v_gene: TRBV19
j_gene: TRBJ2-3
CDR3aa: CASSIPGQGAADTQYF

d_gene: .
v_gene: TRBV3-1/TRBV3-2
j_gene: TRBJ1-2
CDR3aa: CASSQDPRASYGYTF

d_gene: TRBD1
v_gene: TRBV28
j_gene: TRBJ2-7
CDR3aa: CASSLAPDRVGDEALPWPRLEQYF

d_gene: .
v_gene: TRBV28
j_gene: TRBJ1-5
CDR3aa: CASSFLDRDNQPQHF

d_gene: TRBD1
v_gene: TRBV3-1/TRBV3-2
j_gene: TRBJ1-3
CDR3aa: CASTPQGGSGNTIYF

d_gene: .
v_gene: TRBV9
j_gene: TRBJ1-6
CDR3aa: CASSVDSGNNSPLHF

d_gene: TRBD2
v_gene: TRBV2
j_gene: TRBJ2-7
CDR3aa: CASSESGGGPYEQYF

d_gene: .
v_gene: TRBV20-1
j_gene: TRBJ1-2
CDR3aa: CSASVRDGYTF

d_gene: TRBD1
v_gene: TRBV7-9
j_gene: TRBJ2-1
CDR3aa: CASSLTYIRQGDYNEQFF

d_gene: TRBD2
v_gene: TRBV11-2
j_gene: TRBJ2-2
CDR3aa: CASSLLAGGYTGELFF

d_gene: .
v_gene: TRBV30
j_gene: TRBJ1-1
CDR3aa: CALNRDTLEVEAFF

d_gene: TRBD2
v_gene: TRBV11-2
j_gene: TRBJ2-1
CDR3aa: CASSLVGGVDEQFF

d_gene: TRBD2
v_gene: TRBV5-1
j_gene: TRBJ2-1
CDR3aa: CASSLVPSGNPHNEQFF

d_gene: .
v_gene: TRBV10-2
j_gene: TRBJ2-3
CDR3aa: CASSASDTQYF

d_gene: TRBD1
v_gene: TRBV11-3
j_gene: TRBJ2-7
CDR3aa: CASSQGQANEQYF

d_gene: TRBD2
v_gene: TRBV11-2
j_gene: TRBJ2-2
CDR3aa: CASSLEGVAGPNTGELFF

d_gene: TRBD1
v_gene: TRBV6-5
j_gene: TRBJ1-2
CDR3aa: CASSWDRNNYGYTF

d_gene: TRBD1
v_gene: TRBV5-1
j_gene: TRBJ1-6
CDR3aa: CASSAGWTGGQGHNSPLHF

d_gene: .
v_gene: TRBV11-3
j_gene: TRBJ2-2
CDR3aa: CASSLFQGGGELFF

d_gene: .
v_gene: TRBV18
j_gene: TRBJ1-1
CDR3aa: CASSQKTEEAFF

d_gene: .
v_gene: TRBV5-1
j_gene: TRBJ2-1
CDR3aa: CASSTDLYNEQFF

d_gene: .
v_gene: TRBV6-2/TRBV6-3
j_gene: TRBJ1-5
CDR3aa: CASSYVWAGESVGQPQHF

d_gene: .
v_gene: TRBV30
j_gene: TRBJ1-4
CDR3aa: CAWSGDSLNEKLFF

d_gene: .
v_gene: TRBV7-2
j_gene: TRBJ2-2
CDR3aa: CASSLGAHTGELFF

d_gene: .
v_gene: TRBV6-5
j_gene: TRBJ1-6
CDR3aa: CASRDQGNSPLHF

d_gene: TRBD1
v_gene: TRBV6-5
j_gene: TRBJ1-3
CDR3aa: CASTGQSPGNTIYF

d_gene: .
v_gene: TRBV4-3
j_gene: TRBJ1-5
CDR3aa: CASSGGGNQPQHF

d_gene: TRBD1
v_gene: TRBV7-3
j_gene: TRBJ2-3
CDR3aa: CASSLKSPRQGFPDTQYF

d_gene: TRBD2
v_gene: TRBV14
j_gene: TRBJ2-5
CDR3aa: CASSPGLAGGQETQYF

d_gene: TRBD1
v_gene: TRBV5-1
j_gene: TRBJ2-7
CDR3aa: CASSSQGQGTYEQYF